This entry is about one TCR beta chain. Antigen: not known. Trimming left V 8 bases short and J 5 bases short, with 18 bases between. The CDR3 spans 14 residues. The sample belongs to a study of HIV-infected patients and healthy controls. The study's findings and limits: With just sixteen HIV-infected individuals processed, the findings' generality was considered strongly limited.

No cell fractionation was done, so the repertoire covers all unsorted peripheral blood T cells. As controls, roughly 9 uninfected healthy donors gave samples, and several gave two samples 3 to 4 months apart. Around 450 ng RNA was reverse transcribed with alpha and beta constant-region primers. Each of the alpha and beta chains got its own library through chain-specific third strand synthesis with indices. Two random hexamers, added before amplification and joined, formed each molecule's 12-nucleotide barcode. TCRdb redid the calling of the 5' RACE reads with MiXCR, one entry per CDR3 protein. The sample yields about 10,000 distinct CDR3 sequences, about 8.2% seen once.

Sequencing was carried out using blood. V is TRBV12-3 or TRBV12-4 and J is TRBJ1-1, with D uncertain. The origin of this receptor is an adult in good health. CDR3 DNA: TGTGCCAGCGCACAACCTCTCGGGATTACTGAAGCTTTCTTT. Protein sequence: CASAQPLGITEAFF.